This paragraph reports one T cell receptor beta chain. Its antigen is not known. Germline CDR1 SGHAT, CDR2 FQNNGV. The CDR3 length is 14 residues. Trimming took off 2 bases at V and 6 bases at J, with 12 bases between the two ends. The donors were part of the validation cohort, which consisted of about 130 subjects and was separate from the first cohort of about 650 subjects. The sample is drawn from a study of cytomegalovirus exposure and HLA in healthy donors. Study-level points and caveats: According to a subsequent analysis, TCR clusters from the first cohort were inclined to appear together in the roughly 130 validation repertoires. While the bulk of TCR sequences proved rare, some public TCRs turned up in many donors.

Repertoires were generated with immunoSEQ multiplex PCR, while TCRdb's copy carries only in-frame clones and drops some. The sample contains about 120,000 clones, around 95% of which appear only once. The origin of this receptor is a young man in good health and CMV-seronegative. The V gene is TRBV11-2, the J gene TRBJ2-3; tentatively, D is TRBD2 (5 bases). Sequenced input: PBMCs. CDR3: CASSLLGPGDTQYF. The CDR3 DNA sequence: TGTGCCAGCAGCTTATTGGGTCCGGGGGATACGCAGTATTTT.